Listed below are T cell receptor beta chains from one sample, sequenced in a study of control samples from healthy donors and cancer patients. The data were produced by immunoSEQ multiplex PCR, yet TCRdb's version contains in-frame clones alone and is incomplete. The sample consists of tens of thousands of clones, about 90% of them appearing once. Material: PBMCs. The origin of the receptors is a man aged 50 to 59 with head and neck cancer. The CDR3 runs from the conserved cysteine through the conserved F or W. D genes are given only for firm matches. Only part of the rows carry a size: once, few, many, or a class if the clone is expanded.

J: TRBJ2-1
size: NA
V: TRBV6-1
D: TRBD1
DNA: TGTGCCAGCAGTGGGACAGGCGAATCCCTACGGTACAATGAGCAGTTCTTC
CDR3: CASSGTGESLRYNEQFF

J: TRBJ2-1
size: once
V: TRBV7-9
D: TRBD1
DNA: TGTGCCAGCAGATTCCCGGACAGGGGGGAGGCCAATGAGCAGTTCTTC
CDR3: CASRFPDRGEANEQFF

J: TRBJ2-1
size: NA
V: TRBV5-4
D: NA
DNA: TGTGCCAGCTACCTTGGGATCCGGGAGCGCGGGTCCTACAATGAGCAGTTCTTC
CDR3: CASYLGIRERGSYNEQFF

J: TRBJ2-1
size: NA
V: TRBV7-9
D: TRBD2
DNA: TGTGCCAGCAGCTTTAGCGGGAGGCCCCACAATGAGCAGTTCTTC
CDR3: CASSFSGRPHNEQFF

J: TRBJ1-5
size: once
V: TRBV11-3
D: TRBD1
DNA: TGTGCCAGCAGCCTCTCCCCGGACAGGGGGGATCAGCCCCAGCATTTT
CDR3: CASSLSPDRGDQPQHF

J: TRBJ1-6
size: NA
V: TRBV6-5
D: NA
DNA: TGTGCCAGCGTTTTAACAGGGTTGGATAATTCACCCCTCCACTTT
CDR3: CASVLTGLDNSPLHF

J: TRBJ2-6
size: NA
V: TRBV7-9
D: NA
DNA: TGTGCCAGCAGCTTACGGAAGGACGTATCTGGGGCCAACGTCCTGACTTTC
CDR3: CASSLRKDVSGANVLTF

J: TRBJ1-5
size: NA
V: TRBV5-5
D: TRBD1
DNA: TGTGCCAGCAGCTTGGGACAGGGCCAGCCCCAGCATTTT
CDR3: CASSLGQGQPQHF

J: TRBJ1-4
size: NA
V: TRBV5-5
D: TRBD1
DNA: TGTGCCAGCAGCTTGGAAGGGACAGGGAATGAAAAACTGTTTTTT
CDR3: CASSLEGTGNEKLFF

J: TRBJ1-2
size: NA
V: TRBV27
D: TRBD1
DNA: TGTGCCAGCAGTTTCGTCAGGGGGAGAAGTGGCTACACCTTC
CDR3: CASSFVRGRSGYTF

J: TRBJ2-7
size: NA
V: TRBV5-6
D: NA
DNA: TGTGCCAGCAGCTTCGCTGGACAGACCTACGAGCAGTACTTC
CDR3: CASSFAGQTYEQYF

J: TRBJ1-1
size: NA
V: TRBV30
D: NA
DNA: TGTGCCTGGAGCTACAGGGATAGGGACACTGAAGCTTTCTTT
CDR3: CAWSYRDRDTEAFF

J: TRBJ2-3
size: NA
V: TRBV27
D: NA
DNA: TGTGCCAGCAGTCCTACCCCTTCGCAGATCCTCACAGATACGCAGTATTTT
CDR3: CASSPTPSQILTDTQYF

J: TRBJ1-2
size: NA
V: TRBV7-9
D: NA
DNA: TGTGCCAGCAGCTTAGCATTAGCCAGATGGAACTATGGCTACACCTTC
CDR3: CASSLALARWNYGYTF

J: TRBJ2-7
size: NA
V: TRBV28
D: NA
DNA: TGTGCCAGCAGTTTGACAGCCTTCGAGCAGTACTTC
CDR3: CASSLTAFEQYF

J: TRBJ2-3
size: NA
V: TRBV6-2/TRBV6-3
D: TRBD2
DNA: TGTGCCAGCAGTCCGGGACTAGCGTTTGTTACGCAGTATTTT
CDR3: CASSPGLAFVTQYF

J: TRBJ2-5
size: NA
V: TRBV5-6
D: TRBD2
DNA: TGTGCCAGCAGCTTGTTTCTAGCGGGGGAACAAGAGACCCAGTACTTC
CDR3: CASSLFLAGEQETQYF

J: TRBJ2-3
size: NA
V: TRBV7-9
D: NA
DNA: TGTGCCAGCACCAAAGGATATAGCACAGATACGCAGTATTTT
CDR3: CASTKGYSTDTQYF

J: TRBJ1-1
size: NA
V: TRBV7-9
D: TRBD1
DNA: TGTGCCAGCAGCTGGGGGGAGACAGGGCAGAACACTGAAGCTTTCTTT
CDR3: CASSWGETGQNTEAFF

J: TRBJ2-1
size: NA
V: TRBV2
D: TRBD2
DNA: TGTGCCAGCAGTGCGGGCGGGAGGAGGAGCAATGAGCAGTTCTTC
CDR3: CASSAGGRRSNEQFF

J: TRBJ2-3
size: NA
V: TRBV2
D: TRBD1
DNA: TGTGCCAGCAGGGGGATTAGGACAGGGGGCGCGATCGAACACACAGATACGCAGTATTTT
CDR3: CASRGIRTGGAIEHTDTQYF

J: TRBJ2-7
size: NA
V: TRBV5-1
D: NA
DNA: TGCGCCAGCAGGGCGCGGGGTACAGCGAGGGACGAGCAGTACTTC
CDR3: CASRARGTARDEQYF

J: TRBJ2-1
size: NA
V: TRBV9
D: TRBD1
DNA: TGTGCCAGCAGCCTTGTAGGGACAGCTTACAATGAGCAGTTCTTC
CDR3: CASSLVGTAYNEQFF

J: TRBJ2-1
size: NA
V: TRBV19
D: TRBD2
DNA: TGTGCCAGCACAGCACAACCCCCTTCTAGCGGGTGGATTTACAATGAGCAGTTCTTC
CDR3: CASTAQPPSSGWIYNEQFF